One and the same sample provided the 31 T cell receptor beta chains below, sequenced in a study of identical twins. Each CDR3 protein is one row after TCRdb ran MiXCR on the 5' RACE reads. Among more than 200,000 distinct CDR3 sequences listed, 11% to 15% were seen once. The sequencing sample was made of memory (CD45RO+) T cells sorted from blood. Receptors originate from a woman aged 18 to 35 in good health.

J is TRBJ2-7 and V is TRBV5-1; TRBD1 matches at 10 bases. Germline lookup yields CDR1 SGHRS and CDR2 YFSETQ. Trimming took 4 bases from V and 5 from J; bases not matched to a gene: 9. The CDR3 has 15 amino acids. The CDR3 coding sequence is TGCGCCAGCAGCATCCGGACAGGGGGTTTCGACGAGCAGTACTTC. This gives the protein CASSIRTGGFDEQYF.

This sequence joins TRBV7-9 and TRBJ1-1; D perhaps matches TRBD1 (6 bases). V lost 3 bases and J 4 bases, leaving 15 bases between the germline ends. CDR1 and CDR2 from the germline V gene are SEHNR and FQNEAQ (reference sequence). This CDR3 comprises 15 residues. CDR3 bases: TGTGCCAGCAGCTTGGATCCGGGGGCGCGCACTGAAGCTTTCTTT. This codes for CASSLDPGARTEAFF.

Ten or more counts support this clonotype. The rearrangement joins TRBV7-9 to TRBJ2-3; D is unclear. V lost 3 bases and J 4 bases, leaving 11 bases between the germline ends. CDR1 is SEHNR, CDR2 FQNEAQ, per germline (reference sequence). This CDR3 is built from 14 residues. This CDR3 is CASSFSLGPDTQYF. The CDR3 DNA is TGTGCCAGCAGCTTCAGTCTCGGTCCAGATACGCAGTATTTT.

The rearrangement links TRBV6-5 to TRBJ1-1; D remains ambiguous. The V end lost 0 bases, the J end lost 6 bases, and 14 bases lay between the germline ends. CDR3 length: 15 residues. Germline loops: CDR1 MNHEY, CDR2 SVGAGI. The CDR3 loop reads CASSYSTRVSSEAFF. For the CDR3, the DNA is TGTGCCAGCAGTTACTCGACCCGTGTGAGTTCTGAAGCTTTCTTT.

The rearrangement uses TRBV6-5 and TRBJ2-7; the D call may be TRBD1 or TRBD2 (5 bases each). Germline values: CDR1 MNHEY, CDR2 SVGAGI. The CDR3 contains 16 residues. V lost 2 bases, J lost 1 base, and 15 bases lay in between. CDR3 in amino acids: CASSYRMGRPSYEQYF. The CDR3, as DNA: TGTGCCAGCAGTTACAGGATGGGACGTCCATCCTACGAGCAGTACTTC.

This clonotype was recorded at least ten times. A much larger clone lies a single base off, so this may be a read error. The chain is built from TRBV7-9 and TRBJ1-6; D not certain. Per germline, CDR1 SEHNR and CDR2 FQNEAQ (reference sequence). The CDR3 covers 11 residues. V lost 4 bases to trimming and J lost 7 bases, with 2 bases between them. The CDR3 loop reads CASSSNSPLHF. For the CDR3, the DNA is TGTGCCAGCAGCTCAAATTCACCCCTCCACTTT. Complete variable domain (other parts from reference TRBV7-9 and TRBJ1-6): DTGVSQNPRHKITKRGQNVTFRCDPISEHNRLYWYRQTLGQGPEFLTYFQNEAQLEKSRLLSDRFSAERPKGSFSTLEIQRTEQGDSAMYLCASSSNSPLHFGNGTRLTVT.

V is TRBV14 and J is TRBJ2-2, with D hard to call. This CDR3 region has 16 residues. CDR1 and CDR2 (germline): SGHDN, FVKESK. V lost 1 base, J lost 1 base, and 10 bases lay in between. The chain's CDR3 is CASSQASRLNTGELFF. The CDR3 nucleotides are TGTGCCAGCAGCCAAGCATCTCGGCTGAACACCGGGGAGCTGTTTTTT.

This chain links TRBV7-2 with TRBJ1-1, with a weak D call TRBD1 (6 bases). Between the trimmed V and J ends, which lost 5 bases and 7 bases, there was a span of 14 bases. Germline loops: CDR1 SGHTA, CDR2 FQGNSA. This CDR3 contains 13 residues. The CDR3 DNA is TGTGCCAGCAGCCCCTACGGGGGCGGTGAAGCTTTCTTT. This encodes CASSPYGGGEAFF.

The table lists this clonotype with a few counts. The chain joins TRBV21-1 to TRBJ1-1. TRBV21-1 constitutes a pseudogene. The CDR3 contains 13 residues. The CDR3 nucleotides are TGTGCCAGCAGCAAAGAAAGGGACACTGAAGCTTTCTTT. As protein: CASSKERDTEAFF.

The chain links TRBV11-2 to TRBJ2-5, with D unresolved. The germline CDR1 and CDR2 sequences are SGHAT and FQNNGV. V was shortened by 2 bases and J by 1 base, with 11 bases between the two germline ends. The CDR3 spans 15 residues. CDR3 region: CASSLLGGIQETQYF. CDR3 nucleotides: TGTGCCAGCAGCTTATTGGGCGGAATCCAAGAGACCCAGTACTTC.

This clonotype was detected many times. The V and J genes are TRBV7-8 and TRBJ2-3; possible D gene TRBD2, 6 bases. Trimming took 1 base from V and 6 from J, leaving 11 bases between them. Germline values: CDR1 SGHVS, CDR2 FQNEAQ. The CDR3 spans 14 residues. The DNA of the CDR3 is TGTGCCAGCAGCTTAGTCCCCGGAGGGGATACGCAGTATTTT. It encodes CASSLVPGGDTQYF.

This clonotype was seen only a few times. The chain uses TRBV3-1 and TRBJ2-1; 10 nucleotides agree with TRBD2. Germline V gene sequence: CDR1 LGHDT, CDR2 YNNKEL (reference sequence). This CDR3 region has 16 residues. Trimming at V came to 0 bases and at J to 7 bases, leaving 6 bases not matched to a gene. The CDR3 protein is CASSQDSGGASNEQFF. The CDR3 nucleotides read TGTGCCAGCAGCCAAGACAGCGGGGGGGCAAGTAATGAGCAGTTCTTC.

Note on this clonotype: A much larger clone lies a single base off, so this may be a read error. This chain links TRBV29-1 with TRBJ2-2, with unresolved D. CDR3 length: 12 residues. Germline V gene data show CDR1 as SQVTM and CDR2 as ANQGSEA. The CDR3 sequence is CSALVVDGQLFF. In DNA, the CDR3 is TGCAGCGCCCTAGTTGTGGACGGGCAGCTGTTTTTT.

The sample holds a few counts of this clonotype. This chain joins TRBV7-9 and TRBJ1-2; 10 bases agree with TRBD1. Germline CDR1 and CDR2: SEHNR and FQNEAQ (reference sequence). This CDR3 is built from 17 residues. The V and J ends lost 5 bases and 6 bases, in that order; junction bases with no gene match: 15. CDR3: CASSRTRQGAQGDGYTF. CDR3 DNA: TGTGCCAGCAGCCGTACCCGACAGGGGGCGCAAGGTGATGGCTACACCTTC. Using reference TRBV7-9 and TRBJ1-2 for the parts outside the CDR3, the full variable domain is DTGVSQNPRHKITKRGQNVTFRCDPISEHNRLYWYRQTLGQGPEFLTYFQNEAQLEKSRLLSDRFSAERPKGSFSTLEIQRTEQGDSAMYLCASSRTRQGAQGDGYTFGSGTRLTVV.

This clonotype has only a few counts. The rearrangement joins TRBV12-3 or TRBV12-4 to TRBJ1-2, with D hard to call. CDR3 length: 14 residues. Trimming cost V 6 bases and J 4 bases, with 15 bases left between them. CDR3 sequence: CASSPSLPPYGYTF. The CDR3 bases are TGTGCCAGCAGCCCTAGTTTACCCCCCTATGGCTACACCTTC.

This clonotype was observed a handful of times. The CDR3 coding sequence is TGTGCCAGCAGCTTGAGGGGGGCTCCTGAAGCTTTCTTT. Translated, it gives CASSLRGAPEAFF. The chain recombines TRBV5-5 with TRBJ1-1; D might be TRBD1 (6 bases). The germline V and J ends were trimmed by 1 base and 6 bases, with 10 bases remaining between them. This CDR3 contains 13 residues. Germline V gene sequence: CDR1 SGHKS, CDR2 YYEKEE (reference sequence).

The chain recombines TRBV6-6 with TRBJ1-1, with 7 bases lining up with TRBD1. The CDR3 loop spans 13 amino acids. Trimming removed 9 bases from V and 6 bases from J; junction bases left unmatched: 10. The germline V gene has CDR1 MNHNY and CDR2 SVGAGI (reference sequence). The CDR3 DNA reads TGTGCCAGTTACAGGGGCGATAGTCCTGAAGCTTTCTTT. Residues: CASYRGDSPEAFF.

The chain's CDR3 is CAISESSRNTGELFF. CDR3 DNA sequence: TGTGCCATCAGTGAGTCGTCCAGGAACACCGGGGAGCTGTTTTTT. The chain links TRBV10-3 to TRBJ2-2; the D is unclear. V shed 0 bases and J shed 1 base, with 6 bases lying between them. This CDR3 region has 15 residues. Germline-derived CDR1 and CDR2 are ENHRY and SYGVKD.

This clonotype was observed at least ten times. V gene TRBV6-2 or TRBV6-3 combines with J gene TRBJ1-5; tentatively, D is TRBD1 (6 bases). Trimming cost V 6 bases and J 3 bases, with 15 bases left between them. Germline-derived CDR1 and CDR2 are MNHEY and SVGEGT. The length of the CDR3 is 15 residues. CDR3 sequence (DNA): TGTGCCAGCAGCGACCTACAGGGTTACAATCAGCCCCAGCATTTT. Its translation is CASSDLQGYNQPQHF.

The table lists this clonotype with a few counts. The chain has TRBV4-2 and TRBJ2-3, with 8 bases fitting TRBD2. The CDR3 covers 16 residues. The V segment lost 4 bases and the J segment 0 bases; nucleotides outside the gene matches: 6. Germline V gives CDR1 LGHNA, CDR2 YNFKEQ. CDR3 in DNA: TGTGCCAGCAGCCGTTCGCTAGCGGGTAGCACAGATACGCAGTATTTT. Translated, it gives CASSRSLAGSTDTQYF.

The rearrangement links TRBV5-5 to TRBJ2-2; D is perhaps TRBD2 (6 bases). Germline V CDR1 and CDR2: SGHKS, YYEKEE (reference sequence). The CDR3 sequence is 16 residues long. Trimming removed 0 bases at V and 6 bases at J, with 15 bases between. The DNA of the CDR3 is TGTGCCAGCAGCTTGGCGGAACGCGGGGTCGCCGGGGAGCTGTTTTTT. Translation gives CASSLAERGVAGELFF.

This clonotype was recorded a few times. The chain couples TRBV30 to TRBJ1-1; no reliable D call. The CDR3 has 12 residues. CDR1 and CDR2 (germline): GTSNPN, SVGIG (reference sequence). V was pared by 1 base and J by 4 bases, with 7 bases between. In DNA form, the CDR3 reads TGTGCCTGGAGTGGAGGGATCACTGAAGCTTTCTTT. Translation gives CAWSGGITEAFF.

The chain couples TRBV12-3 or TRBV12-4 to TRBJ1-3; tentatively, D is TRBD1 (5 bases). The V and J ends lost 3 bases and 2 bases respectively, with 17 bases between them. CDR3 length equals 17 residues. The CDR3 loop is CASSFPSGAGTGNTIYF. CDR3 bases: TGTGCCAGCAGTTTCCCTTCCGGGGCAGGAACTGGAAACACCATATATTTT.

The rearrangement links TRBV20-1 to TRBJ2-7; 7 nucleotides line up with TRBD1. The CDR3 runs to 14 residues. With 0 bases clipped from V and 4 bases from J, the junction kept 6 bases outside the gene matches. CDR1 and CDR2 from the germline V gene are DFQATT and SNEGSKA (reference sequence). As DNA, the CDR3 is TGCAGTGCTAGAGAGACAGGGTCGGGTTACGAGCAGTACTTC. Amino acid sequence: CSARETGSGYEQYF.

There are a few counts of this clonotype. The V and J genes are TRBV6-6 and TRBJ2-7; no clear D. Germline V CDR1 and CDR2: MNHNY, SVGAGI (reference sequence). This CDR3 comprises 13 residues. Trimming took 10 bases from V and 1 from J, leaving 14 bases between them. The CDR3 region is CATKLLGSYEQYF. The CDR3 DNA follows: TGTGCCACCAAATTGCTTGGATCCTACGAGCAGTACTTC.

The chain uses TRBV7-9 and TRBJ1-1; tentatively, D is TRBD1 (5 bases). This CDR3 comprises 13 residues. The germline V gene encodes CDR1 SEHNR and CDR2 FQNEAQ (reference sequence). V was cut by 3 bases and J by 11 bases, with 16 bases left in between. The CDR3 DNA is TGTGCCAGCAGCTTCAGTCAGGGTCGGTCGGCTTTCTTT. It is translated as CASSFSQGRSAFF. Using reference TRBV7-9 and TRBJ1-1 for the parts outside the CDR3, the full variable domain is DTGVSQNPRHKITKRGQNVTFRCDPISEHNRLYWYRQTLGQGPEFLTYFQNEAQLEKSRLLSDRFSAERPKGSFSTLEIQRTEQGDSAMYLCASSFSQGRSAFFGQGTRLTVV.

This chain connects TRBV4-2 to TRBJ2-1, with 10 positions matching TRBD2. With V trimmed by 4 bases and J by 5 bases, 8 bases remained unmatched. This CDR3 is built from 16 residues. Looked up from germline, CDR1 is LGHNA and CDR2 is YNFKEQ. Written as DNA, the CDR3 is TGTGCCAGCAGCCGCGGCCGGAGCGGGGGGGACAATGAGCAGTTCTTC. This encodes CASSRGRSGGDNEQFF.

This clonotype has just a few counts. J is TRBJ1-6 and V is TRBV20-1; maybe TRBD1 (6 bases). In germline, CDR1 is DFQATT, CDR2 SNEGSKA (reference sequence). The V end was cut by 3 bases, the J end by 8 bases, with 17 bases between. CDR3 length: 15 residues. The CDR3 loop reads CSARGRGTGDSPLHF. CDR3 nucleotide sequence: TGCAGTGCTAGGGGCAGGGGAACGGGAGATTCACCCCTCCACTTT.

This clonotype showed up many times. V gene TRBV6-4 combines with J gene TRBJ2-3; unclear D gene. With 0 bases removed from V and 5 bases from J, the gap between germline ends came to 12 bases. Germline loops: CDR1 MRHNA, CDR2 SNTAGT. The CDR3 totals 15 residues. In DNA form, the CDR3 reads TGTGCCAGCAGTGACTCGACCGGTCCCGGAGATACGCAGTATTTT. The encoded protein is CASSDSTGPGDTQYF.

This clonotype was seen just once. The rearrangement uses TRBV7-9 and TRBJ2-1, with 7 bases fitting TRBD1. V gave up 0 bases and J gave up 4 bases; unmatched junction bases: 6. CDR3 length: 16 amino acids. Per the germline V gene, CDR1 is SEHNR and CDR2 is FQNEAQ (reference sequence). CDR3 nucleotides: TGTGCCAGCAGCTTAGCAGCCGGGACAGCATACAATGAGCAGTTCTTC. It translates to CASSLAAGTAYNEQFF.

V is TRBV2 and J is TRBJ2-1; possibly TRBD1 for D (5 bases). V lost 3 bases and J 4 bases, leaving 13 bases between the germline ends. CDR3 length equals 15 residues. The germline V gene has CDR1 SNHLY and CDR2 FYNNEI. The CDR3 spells CASSEDTAPYNEQFF. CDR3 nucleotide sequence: TGTGCCAGCAGTGAGGACACCGCCCCTTACAATGAGCAGTTCTTC.